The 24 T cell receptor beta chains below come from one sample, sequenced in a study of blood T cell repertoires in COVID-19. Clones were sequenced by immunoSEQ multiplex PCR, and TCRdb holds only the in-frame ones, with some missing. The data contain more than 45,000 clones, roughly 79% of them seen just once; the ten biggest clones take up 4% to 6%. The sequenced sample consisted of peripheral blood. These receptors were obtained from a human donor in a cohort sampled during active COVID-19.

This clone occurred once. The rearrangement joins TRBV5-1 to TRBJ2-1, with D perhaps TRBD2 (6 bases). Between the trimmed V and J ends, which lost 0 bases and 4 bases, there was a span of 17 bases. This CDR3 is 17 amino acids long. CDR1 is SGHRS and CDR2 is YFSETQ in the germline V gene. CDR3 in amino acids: CASSLESRLATYNEQFF. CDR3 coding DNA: TGCGCCAGCAGCTTGGAATCTAGGCTAGCGACGTACAATGAGCAGTTCTTC.

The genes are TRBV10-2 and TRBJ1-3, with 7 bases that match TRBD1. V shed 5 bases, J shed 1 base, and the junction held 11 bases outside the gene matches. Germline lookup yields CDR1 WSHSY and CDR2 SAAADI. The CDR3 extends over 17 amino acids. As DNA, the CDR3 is TGCGCCAGCAGTCGGGCTGGACAGGCAGCTTCTGGAAACACCATATATTTT. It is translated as CASSRAGQAASGNTIYF.

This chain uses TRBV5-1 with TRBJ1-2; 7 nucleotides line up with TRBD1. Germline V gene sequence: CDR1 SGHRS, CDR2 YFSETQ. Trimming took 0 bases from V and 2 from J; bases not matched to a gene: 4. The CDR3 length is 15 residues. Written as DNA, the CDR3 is TGCGCCAGCAGCTTGGACGGCAGGGGGAACTATGGCTACACCTTC. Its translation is CASSLDGRGNYGYTF.

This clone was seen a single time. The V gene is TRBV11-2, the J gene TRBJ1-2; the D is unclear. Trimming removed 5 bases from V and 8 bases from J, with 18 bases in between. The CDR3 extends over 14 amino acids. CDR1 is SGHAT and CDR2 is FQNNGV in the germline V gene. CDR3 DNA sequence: TGTGCCAGCAGCCACCCCTTGACGGGAGGGGGCTACACCTTC. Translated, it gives CASSHPLTGGGYTF.

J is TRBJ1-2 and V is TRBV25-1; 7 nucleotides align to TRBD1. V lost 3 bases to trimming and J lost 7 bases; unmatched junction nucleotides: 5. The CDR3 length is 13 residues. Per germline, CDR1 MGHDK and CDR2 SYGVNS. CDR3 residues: CASSDNRGGGYTF. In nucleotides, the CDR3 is TGTGCCAGCAGTGACAACAGGGGTGGTGGCTACACCTTC.

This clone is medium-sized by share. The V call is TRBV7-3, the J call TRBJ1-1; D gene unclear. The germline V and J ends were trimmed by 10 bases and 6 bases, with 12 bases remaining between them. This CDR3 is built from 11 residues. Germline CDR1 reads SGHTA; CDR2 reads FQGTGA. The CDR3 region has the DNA TGTGCCACCAGACGTGCGGCTGAAGCTTTCTTT. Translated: CATRRAAEAFF.

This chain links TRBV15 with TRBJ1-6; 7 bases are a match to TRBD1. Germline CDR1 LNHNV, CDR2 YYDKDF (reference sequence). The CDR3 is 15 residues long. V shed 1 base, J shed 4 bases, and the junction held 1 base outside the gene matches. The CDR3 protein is CATSRGDRYNSPLHF. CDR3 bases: TGTGCCACCAGCAGAGGGGACAGATATAATTCACCCCTCCACTTT. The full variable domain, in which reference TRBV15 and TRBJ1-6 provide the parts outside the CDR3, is DAMVIQNPRYQVTQFGKPVTLSCSQTLNHNVMYWYQQKSSQAPKLLFHYYDKDFNNEADTPDNFQSRRPNTSFCFLDIRSPGLGDTAMYLCATSRGDRYNSPLHFGNGTRLTVT.

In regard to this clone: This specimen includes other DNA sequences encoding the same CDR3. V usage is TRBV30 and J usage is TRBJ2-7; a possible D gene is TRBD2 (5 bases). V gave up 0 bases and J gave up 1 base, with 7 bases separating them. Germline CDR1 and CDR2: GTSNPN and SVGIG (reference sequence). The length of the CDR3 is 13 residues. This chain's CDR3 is CAWSVGGSYEQYF. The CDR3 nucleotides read TGTGCCTGGAGTGTTGGCGGGTCCTACGAGCAGTACTTC.

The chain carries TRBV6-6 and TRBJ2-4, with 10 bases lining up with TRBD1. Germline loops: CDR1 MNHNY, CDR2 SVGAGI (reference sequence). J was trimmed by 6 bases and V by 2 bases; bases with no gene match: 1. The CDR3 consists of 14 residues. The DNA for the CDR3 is TGTGCCAGCAGTTACGACAGGGGGCGAAACATTCAGTACTTC. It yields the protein CASSYDRGRNIQYF.

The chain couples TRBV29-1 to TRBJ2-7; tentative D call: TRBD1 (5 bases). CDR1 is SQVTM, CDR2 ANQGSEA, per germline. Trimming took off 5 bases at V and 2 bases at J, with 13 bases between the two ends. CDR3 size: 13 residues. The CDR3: CSVQGRTPYEQYF. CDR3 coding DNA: TGCAGCGTTCAGGGAAGAACCCCCTACGAGCAGTACTTC.

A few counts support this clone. The CDR3 reads CASSTAGSGNTIYF. The CDR3 DNA reads as TGTGCCAGCAGTACGGCAGGGTCTGGAAACACCATATATTTT. V is TRBV6-6 and J is TRBJ1-3, with TRBD1 as a possible D gene (5 bases). The CDR3 spans 14 residues. Trimming left V 5 bases short and J 1 base short, with 9 bases between. Germline V CDR1 and CDR2: MNHNY, SVGAGI (reference sequence).

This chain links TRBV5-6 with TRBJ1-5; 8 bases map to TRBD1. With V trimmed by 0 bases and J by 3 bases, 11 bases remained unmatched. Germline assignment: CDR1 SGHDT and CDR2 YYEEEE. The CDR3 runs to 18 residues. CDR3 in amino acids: CASSLGPPGQVFNQPQHF. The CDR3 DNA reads TGTGCCAGCAGCTTGGGACCTCCGGGACAGGTTTTCAATCAGCCCCAGCATTTT.

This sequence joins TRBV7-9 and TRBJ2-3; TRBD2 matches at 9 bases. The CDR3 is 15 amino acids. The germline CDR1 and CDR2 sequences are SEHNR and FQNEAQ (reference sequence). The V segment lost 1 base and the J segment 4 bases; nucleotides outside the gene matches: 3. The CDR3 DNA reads TGTGCCAGCAGCTTAGGCGGGAGGGTTCCAGATACGCAGTATTTT. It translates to CASSLGGRVPDTQYF.

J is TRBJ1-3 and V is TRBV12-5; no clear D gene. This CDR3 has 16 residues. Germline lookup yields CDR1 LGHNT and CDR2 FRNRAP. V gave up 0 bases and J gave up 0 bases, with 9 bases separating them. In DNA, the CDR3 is TGTGCTAGTGGTTTGGTACTCCCGATCTCTGGAAACACCATATATTTT. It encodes CASGLVLPISGNTIYF.

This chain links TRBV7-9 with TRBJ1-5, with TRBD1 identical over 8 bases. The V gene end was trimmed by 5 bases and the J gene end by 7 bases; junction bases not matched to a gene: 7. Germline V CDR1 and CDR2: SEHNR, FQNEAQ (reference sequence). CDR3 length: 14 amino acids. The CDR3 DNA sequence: TGTGCCAGCAGCGCCGGGACAGGATTCCAGCCCCAGCATTTT. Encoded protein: CASSAGTGFQPQHF.

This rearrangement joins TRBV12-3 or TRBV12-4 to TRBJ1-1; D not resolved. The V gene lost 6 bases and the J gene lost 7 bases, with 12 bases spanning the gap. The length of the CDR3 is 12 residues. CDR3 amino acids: CASSDSGFEAFF. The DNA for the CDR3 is TGTGCCAGCAGCGATTCCGGGTTTGAAGCTTTCTTT.

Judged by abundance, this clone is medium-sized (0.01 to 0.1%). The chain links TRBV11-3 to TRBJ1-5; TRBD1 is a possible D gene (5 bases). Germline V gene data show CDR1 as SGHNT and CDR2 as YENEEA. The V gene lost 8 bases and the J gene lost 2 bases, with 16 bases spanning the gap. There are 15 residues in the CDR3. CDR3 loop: CASGGSNNGNQPQHF. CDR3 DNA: TGTGCCAGCGGGGGGTCAAATAATGGCAATCAGCCCCAGCATTTT.

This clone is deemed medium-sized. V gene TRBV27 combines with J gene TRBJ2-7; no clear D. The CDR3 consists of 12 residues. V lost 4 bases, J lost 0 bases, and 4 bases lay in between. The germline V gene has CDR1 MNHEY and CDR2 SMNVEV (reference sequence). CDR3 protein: CASSYNSYEQYF. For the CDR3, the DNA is TGTGCCAGCAGTTACAACTCCTACGAGCAGTACTTC.

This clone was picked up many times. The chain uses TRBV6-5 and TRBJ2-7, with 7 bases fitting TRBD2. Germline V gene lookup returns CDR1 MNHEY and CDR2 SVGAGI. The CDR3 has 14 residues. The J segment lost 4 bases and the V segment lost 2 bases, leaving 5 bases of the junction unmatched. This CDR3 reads CASSYQRDRYEQYF. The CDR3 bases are TGTGCCAGCAGTTACCAGCGGGATCGTTACGAGCAGTACTTC.

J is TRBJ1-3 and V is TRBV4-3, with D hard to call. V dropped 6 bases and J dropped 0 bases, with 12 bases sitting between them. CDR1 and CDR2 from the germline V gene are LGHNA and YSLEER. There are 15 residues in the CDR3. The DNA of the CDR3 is TGCGCCAGCAGTCACAGTGGGTTCTCTGGAAACACCATATATTTT. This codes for CASSHSGFSGNTIYF.

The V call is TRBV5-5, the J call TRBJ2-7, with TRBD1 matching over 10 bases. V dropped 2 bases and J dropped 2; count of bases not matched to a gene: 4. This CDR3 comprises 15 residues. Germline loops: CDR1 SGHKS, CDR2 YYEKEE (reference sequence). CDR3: CASSLTGTGAYEQYF. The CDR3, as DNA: TGTGCCAGCAGCTTAACCGGGACAGGGGCCTACGAGCAGTACTTC.

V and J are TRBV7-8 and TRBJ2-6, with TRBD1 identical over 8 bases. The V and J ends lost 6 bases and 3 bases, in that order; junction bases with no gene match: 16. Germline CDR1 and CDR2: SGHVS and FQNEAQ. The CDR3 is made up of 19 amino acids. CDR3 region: CASRRTTGVVGFGANVLTF. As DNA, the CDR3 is TGTGCCAGCAGGCGAACGACAGGGGTGGTGGGATTTGGGGCCAACGTCCTGACTTTC. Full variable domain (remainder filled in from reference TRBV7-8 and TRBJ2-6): GAGVSQSPRYKVAKRGQDVALRCDPISGHVSLFWYQQALGQGPEFLTYFQNEAQLDKSGLPSDRFFAERPEGSVSTLKIQRTQQEDSAVYLCASRRTTGVVGFGANVLTFGAGSRLTVL.

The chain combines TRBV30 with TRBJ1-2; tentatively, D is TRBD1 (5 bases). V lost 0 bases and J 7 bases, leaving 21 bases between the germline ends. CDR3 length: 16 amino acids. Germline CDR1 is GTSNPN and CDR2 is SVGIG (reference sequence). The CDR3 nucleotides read TGTGCCTGGAGTGTAGGGTTTCAGGGTCTACCCCGTGGCTACACCTTC. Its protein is CAWSVGFQGLPRGYTF.

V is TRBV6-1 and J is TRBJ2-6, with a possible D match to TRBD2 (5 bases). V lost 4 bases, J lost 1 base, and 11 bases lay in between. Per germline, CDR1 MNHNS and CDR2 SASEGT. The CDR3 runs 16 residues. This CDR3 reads CASSGVGGSGANVLTF. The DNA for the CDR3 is TGTGCCAGCAGTGGAGTCGGCGGGTCTGGGGCCAACGTCCTGACTTTC.